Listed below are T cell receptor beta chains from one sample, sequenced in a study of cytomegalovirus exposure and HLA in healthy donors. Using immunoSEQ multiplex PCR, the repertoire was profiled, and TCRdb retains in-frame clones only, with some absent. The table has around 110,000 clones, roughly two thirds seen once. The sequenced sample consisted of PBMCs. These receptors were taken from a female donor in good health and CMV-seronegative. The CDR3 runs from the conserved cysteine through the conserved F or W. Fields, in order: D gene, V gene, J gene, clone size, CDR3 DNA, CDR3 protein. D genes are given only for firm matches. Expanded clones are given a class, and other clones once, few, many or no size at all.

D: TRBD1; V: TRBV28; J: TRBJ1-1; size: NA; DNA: TGTGCCAGCAGTCCCCGGGCGTGGGACAGTGAGAACACTGAAGCTTTCTTT; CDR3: CASSPRAWDSENTEAFF
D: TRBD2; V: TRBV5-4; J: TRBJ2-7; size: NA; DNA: TGTGCCAGCAGCTCGGGCCCAGGACTAGGCGAGCAGTACTTC; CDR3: CASSSGPGLGEQYF
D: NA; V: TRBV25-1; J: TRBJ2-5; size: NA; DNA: TGTGCCAGCGCCAAAGACAGGCGACAAGAGACCCAGTACTTC; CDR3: CASAKDRRQETQYF
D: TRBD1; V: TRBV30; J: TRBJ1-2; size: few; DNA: TGTGCCTGGGACCCCCTGGACAGGGAAGGCTACACCTTC; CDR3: CAWDPLDREGYTF
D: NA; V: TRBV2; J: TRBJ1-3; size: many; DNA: TGTGCCAGCAGTGTGGAGGGACGAGGAAACACCATATATTTT; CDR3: CASSVEGRGNTIYF
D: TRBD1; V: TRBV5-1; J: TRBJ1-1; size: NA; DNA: TGCGCCAGCAGCTGGACAGGGAGGAACACTGAAGCTTTCTTT; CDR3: CASSWTGRNTEAFF
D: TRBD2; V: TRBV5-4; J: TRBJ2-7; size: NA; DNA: TGTGCCAGCAGCACGACTAGCGGGTACGAGCAGTACTTC; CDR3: CASSTTSGYEQYF
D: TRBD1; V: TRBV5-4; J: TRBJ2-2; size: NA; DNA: TGTGCCAGCAGCAGCTGGACAGGGCGGGGCGGGGAGCTGTTTTTT; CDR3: CASSSWTGRGGELFF
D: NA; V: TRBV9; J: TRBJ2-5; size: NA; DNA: TGTGCCAGCAGCCCCGGGGGACGGCTGGGGCAAGAGACCCAGTACTTC; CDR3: CASSPGGRLGQETQYF
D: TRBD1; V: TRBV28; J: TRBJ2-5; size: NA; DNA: TGTGCCAGCAGTCCACGTGGGGCAGGGGGCGGAGAGACCCAGTACTTC; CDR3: CASSPRGAGGGETQYF
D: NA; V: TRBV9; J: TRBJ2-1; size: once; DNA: TGTGCCAGCAGCGGCAGGGTACCCCTTGACAATGAGCAGTTCTTC; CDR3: CASSGRVPLDNEQFF
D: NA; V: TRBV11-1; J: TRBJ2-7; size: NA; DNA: TGTGCCAGCAGCTTGTTCAGGGGCACCTACGAGCAGTACTTC; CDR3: CASSLFRGTYEQYF
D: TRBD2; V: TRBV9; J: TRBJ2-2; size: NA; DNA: TGTGCCAGCAGCGGAATAGCGGGAGGGCCGGGCACCGGGGAGCTGTTTTTT; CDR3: CASSGIAGGPGTGELFF
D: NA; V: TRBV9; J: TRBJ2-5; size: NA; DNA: TGTGCCAGCAGCGTGGGGGGGGCACAAGAGACCCAGTACTTC; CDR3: CASSVGGAQETQYF
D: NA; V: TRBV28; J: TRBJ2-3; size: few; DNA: TGTGCCAGCAGTTTTCTAGGGGAAGCAGATACGCAGTATTTT; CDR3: CASSFLGEADTQYF
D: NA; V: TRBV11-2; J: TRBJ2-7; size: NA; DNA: TGTGCCAGCAGCTTAGCTTACGGAGATCTGAGATACGAGCAGTACTTC; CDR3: CASSLAYGDLRYEQYF
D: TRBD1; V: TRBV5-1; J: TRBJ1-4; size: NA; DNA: TGCGCCAGCAGCCCCGCCCCCCTGTCCCGGGACAGGGTTCCTGATGAAAAACTGTTTTTT; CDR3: CASSPAPLSRDRVPDEKLFF